The clone carrying this T cell receptor (beta chain) came up many times. Its antigen is still unknown. Both iRepertoire HTBI primers and Arm-PCR of CDR3 regions were used to build the TCR beta libraries. TCRdb itself ran the multiplex PCR reads through MiXCR, one entry per CDR3 protein. In the table there are 400,000 to 550,000 distinct CDR3 sequences, about a sixth of which are singletons. V trimming: 4 bases; J trimming: 5 bases; junction bases outside the gene matches: 8. Germline V gives CDR1 MDHEN, CDR2 SYDVKM. The CDR3 totals 18 residues. Stated time point: newly diagnosed GD, antithyroid drugs for less than 3 months. Extracted RNA from PBMCs served as the source of the TCR library. This record comes from a study of regulatory T cells in long-lasting Graves disease. Broader study findings: TRBV28, TRBJ1-2 and TRBJ2-5 emerged as the favored segments in persistent disease. Peripheral blood, not thyroid tissue, was the sole material studied.

This sample was also put to use in a study of T cells in Graves' hyperthyroidism and ophthalmopathy. This second study notes: Hyperthyroidism of Graves' type that showed no ophthalmopathy progression within 18 months was stable. When the TCR CDR3 underwent first-round RT-PCR, the HTBI primer set was used.

This sample comprised peripheral blood mononuclear cells (PBMCs), obtained at new diagnosis, from a patient treated with antithyroid drugs. The source of this sequence is a woman in her twenties or thirties with Graves disease. The genes are TRBV28 and TRBJ2-2; 15 bases line up with TRBD2. The CDR3 DNA sequence: TGTGCCAGCAGTTCCAGGACTAGCGGGAGGGCCGTTACCGGGGAGCTGTTTTTT. Protein sequence: CASSSRTSGRAVTGELFF. The full variable domain, with the rest looked up from reference TRBV28 and TRBJ2-2, is DVKVTQSSRYLVKRTGEKVFLECVQDMDHENMFWYRQDPGLGLRLIYFSYDVKMKEKGDIPEGYSVSREKKERFSLILESASTNQTSMYLCASSSRTSGRAVTGELFFGEGSRLTVL.